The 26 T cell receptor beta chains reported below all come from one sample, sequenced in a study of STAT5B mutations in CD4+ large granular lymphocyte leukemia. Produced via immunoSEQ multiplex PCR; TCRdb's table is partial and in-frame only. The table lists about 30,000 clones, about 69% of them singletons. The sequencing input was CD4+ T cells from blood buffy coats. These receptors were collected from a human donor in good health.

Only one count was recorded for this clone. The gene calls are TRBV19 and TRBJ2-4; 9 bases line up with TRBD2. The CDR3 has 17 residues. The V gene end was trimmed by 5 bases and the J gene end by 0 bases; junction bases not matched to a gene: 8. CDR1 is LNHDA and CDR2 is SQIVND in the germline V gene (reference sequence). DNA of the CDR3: TGTGCCAGTAGTCACGGACTAGCGCAACTAGCCAAAAACATTCAGTACTTC. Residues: CASSHGLAQLAKNIQYF.

CDR3 in amino acids: CASSYRTAGKETQYF. CDR3 bases: TGTGCCAGCAGCTATCGGACAGCGGGAAAGGAGACCCAGTACTTC. The chain has TRBV7-2 and TRBJ2-5, with D perhaps TRBD2 (7 bases). This CDR3 comprises 15 residues. V lost 4 bases and J 5 bases, leaving 17 bases between the germline ends. Germline CDR1 SGHTA, CDR2 FQGNSA.

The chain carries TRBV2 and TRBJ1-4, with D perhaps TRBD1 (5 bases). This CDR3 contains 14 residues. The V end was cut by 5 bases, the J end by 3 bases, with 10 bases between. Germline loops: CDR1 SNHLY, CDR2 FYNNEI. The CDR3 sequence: CASSFGGSNEKLFF. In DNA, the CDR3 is TGTGCCAGCAGTTTTGGGGGTTCTAATGAAAAACTGTTTTTT.

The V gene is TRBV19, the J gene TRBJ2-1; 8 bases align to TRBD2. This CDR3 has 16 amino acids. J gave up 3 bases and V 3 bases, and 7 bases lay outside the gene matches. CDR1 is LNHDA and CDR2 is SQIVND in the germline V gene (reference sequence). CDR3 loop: CASSMGTGTSYNEQFF. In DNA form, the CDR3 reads TGTGCCAGTAGTATGGGAACCGGGACTAGCTACAATGAGCAGTTCTTC.

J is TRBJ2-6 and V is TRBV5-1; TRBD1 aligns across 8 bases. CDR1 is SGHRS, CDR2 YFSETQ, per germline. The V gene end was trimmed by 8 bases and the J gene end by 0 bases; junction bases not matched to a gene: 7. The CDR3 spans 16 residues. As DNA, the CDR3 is TGCGCCAGTCGACAGGGGATATCCTCTGGGGCCAACGTCCTGACTTTC. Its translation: CASRQGISSGANVLTF.

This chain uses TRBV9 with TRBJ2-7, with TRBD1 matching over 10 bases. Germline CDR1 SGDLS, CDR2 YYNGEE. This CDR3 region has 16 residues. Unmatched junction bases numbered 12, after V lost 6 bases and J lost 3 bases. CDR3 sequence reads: CASTQGGQGGFYEQYF. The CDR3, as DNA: TGTGCCAGCACCCAGGGAGGACAGGGGGGCTTCTACGAGCAGTACTTC.

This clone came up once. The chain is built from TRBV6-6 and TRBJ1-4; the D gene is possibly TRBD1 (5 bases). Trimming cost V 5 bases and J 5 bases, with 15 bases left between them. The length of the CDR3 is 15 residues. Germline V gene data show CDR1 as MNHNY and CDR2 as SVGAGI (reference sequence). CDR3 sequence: CASSNRQTRNEKLFF. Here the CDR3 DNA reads TGTGCCAGCAGTAACAGACAGACCCGAAATGAAAAACTGTTTTTT.

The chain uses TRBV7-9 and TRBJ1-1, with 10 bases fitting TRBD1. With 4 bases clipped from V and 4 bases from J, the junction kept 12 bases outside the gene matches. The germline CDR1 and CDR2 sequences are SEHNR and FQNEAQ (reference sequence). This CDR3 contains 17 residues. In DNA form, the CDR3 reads TGTGCCAGCAGCTGGGACAGGGGACGAGATTTTTTCACTGAAGCTTTCTTT. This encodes CASSWDRGRDFFTEAFF.

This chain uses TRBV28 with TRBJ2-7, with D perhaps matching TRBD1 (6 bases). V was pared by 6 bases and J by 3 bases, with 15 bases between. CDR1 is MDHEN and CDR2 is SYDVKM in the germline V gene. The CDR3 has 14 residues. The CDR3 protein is CASRPYRALYEQYF. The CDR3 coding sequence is TGTGCCAGCAGGCCATACAGGGCTCTCTACGAGCAGTACTTC.

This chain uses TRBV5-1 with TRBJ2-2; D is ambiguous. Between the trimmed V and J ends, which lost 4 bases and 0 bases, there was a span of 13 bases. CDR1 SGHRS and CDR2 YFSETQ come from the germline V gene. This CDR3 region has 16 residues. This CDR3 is CASSKKTPSNTGELFF. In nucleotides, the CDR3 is TGCGCCAGCAGCAAAAAGACACCATCGAACACCGGGGAGCTGTTTTTT.

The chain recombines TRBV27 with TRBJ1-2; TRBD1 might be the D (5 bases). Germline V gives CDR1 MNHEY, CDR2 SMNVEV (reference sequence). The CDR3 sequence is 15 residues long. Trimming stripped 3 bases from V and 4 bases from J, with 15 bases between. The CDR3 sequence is CASSFQGRLSYGYTF. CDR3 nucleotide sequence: TGTGCCAGCAGTTTCCAGGGTCGGCTTAGCTATGGCTACACCTTC.

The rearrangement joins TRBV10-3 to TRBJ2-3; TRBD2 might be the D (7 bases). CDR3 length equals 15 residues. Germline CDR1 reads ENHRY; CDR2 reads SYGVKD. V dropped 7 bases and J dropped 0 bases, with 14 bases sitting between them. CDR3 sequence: CAIKQGSGSTDTQYF. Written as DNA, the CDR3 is TGTGCCATCAAACAGGGTAGCGGGAGCACAGATACGCAGTATTTT.

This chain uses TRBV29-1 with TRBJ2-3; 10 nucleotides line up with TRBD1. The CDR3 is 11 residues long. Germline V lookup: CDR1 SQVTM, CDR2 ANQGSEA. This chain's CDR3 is CGTGATDTQYF. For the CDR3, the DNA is TGCGGGACAGGGGCCACAGATACGCAGTATTTT.

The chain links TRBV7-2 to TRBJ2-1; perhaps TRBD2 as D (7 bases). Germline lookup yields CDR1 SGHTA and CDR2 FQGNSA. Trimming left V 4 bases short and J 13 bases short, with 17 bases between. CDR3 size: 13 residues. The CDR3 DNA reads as TGTGCCAGCAGCTCAGGAAGTGGGGGGGCCCAGTTCTTC. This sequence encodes CASSSGSGGAQFF.

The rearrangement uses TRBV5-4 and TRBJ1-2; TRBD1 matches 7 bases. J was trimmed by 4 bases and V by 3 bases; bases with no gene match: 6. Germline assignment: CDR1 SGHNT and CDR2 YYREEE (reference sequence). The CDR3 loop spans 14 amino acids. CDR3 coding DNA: TGTGCCAGCAGCTCGAAGGGGGCCGGCTATGGCTACACCTTC. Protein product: CASSSKGAGYGYTF.

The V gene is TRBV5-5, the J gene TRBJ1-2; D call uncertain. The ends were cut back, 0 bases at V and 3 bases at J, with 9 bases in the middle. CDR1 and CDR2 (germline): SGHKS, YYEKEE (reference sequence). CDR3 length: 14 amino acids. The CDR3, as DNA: TGTGCCAGCAGCTTGGCCGCCGGATACTATGGCTACACCTTC. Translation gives CASSLAAGYYGYTF.

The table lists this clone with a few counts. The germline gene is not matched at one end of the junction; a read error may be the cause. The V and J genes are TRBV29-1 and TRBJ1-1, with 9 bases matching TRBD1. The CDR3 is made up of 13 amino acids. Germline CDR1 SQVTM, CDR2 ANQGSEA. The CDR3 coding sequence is TGCAGCGTTGATCAAACCGGGACAGGGAAGCCCCAATTT. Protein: CSVDQTGTGKPQF.

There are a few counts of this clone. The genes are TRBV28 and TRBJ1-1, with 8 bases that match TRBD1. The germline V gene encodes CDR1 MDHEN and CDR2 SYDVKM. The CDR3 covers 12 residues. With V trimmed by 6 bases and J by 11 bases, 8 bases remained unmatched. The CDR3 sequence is CASRQTGGRAFF. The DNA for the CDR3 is TGTGCCAGCAGACAAACAGGGGGACGGGCTTTCTTT.

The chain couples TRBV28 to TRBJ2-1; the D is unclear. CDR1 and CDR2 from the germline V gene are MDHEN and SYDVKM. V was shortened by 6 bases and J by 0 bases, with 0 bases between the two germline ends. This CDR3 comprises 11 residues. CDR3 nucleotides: TGTGCCAGCAGCTCCTACAATGAGCAGTTCTTC. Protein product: CASSSYNEQFF.

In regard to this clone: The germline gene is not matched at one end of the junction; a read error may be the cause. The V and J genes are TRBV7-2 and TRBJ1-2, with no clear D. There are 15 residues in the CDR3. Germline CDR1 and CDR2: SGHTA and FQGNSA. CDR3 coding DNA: TGTGCCAGCCGTCCCAGGCGTCAGTCTAAATATGGCTACACCTTC. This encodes CASRPRRQSKYGYTF. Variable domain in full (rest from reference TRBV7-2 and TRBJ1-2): GAGVSQSPSNKVTEKGKDVELRCDPISGHTALYWYRQSLGQGLEFLIYFQGNSAPDKSGLPSDRFSAERTGGSVSTLTIQRTQQEDSAVYLCASRPRRQSKYGYTFGSGTRLTVV.

CDR3 protein: CASSSVPGGRNEKLFF. The CDR3 DNA follows: TGTGCCAGCAGCTCCGTGCCAGGGGGCCGTAATGAAAAACTGTTTTTT. This chain uses TRBV7-2 with TRBJ1-4; 8 bases agree with TRBD1. The ends lost 4 bases at V and 4 bases at J; junction bases unmatched: 8. The CDR3 totals 16 residues. Germline V gives CDR1 SGHTA, CDR2 FQGNSA.

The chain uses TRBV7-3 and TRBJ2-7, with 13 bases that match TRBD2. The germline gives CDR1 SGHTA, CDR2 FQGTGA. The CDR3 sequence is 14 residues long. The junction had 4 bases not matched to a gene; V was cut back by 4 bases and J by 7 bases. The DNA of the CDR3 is TGTGCCAGCAGCTCGATGGGACTAGCGGGAGAGCAGTACTTC. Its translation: CASSSMGLAGEQYF.

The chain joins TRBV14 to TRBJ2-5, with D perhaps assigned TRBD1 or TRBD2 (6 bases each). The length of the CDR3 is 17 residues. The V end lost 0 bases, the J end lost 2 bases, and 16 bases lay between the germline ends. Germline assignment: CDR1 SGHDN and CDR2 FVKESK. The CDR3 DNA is TGTGCCAGCAGCCAAGATCGAGGGGGAGGTTTTCAAGAGACCCAGTACTTC. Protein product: CASSQDRGGGFQETQYF.

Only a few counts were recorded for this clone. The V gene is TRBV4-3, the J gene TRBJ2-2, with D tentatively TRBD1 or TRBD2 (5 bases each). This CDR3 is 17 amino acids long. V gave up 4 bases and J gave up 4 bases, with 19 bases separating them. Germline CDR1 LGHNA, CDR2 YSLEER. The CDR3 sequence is CASSRDVGGVVTGELFF. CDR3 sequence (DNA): TGCGCCAGCAGCCGCGACGTTGGGGGAGTGGTCACCGGGGAGCTGTTTTTT.

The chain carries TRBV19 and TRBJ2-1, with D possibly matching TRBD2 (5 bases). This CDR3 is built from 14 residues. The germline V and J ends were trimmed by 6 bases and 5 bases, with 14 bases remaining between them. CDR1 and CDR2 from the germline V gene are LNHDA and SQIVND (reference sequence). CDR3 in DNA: TGTGCCAGTAGAAACCCCGGGGATCACAATGAGCAGTTCTTC. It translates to CASRNPGDHNEQFF.

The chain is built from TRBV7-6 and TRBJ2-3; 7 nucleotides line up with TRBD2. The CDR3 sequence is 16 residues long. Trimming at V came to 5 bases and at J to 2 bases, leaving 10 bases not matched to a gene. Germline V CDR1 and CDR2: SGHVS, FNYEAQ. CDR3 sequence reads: CASSQRETSLTDTQYF. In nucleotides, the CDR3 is TGTGCCAGCAGCCAGCGGGAAACTAGCCTCACAGATACGCAGTATTTT.